This is a list of T cell receptor beta chains from one sample in a study of cytotoxic CD8 clonotypes in ibrutinib-treated CLL. Using immunoSEQ multiplex PCR, the repertoire was profiled, and TCRdb retains in-frame clones only, with some absent. The sample holds some 150,000 clones, around 80% seen once. Sample: PBMCs, taken after 12 months of ibrutinib treatment. These TCRs come from a human donor with chronic lymphocytic leukemia. Each CDR3 is given with its conserved first and last residue. The D gene is left open where the match is weak. Clone size is not always given. Where it is, it says once, few, many or a class for expanded clones.

len	d_gene	j_gene	v_gene	abundance	CDR3nt	CDR3aa
19	TRBD1	TRBJ2-1	TRBV15	.	TGTGCCACCAGCAGAGATCCTTACAACAGGGGAAGCTCCTACAATGAGCAGTTCTTC	CATSRDPYNRGSSYNEQFF
12	.	TRBJ2-5	TRBV28	.	TGTGCCAGCCTAGCGTCTCAAGAGACCCAGTACTTC	CASLASQETQYF
14	.	TRBJ2-6	TRBV7-2	.	TGTGCCAGCAGCTTAGATTTTGGGGCCAACGTCCTGACTTTC	CASSLDFGANVLTF
15	.	TRBJ2-7	TRBV7-2	.	TGTGCCAGCAGCTTAAAAAGCGGGTCTTGGTACGAGCAGTACTTC	CASSLKSGSWYEQYF
15	TRBD2	TRBJ2-7	TRBV4-1	.	TGCGCCAGCAGCCAAGCAGCGGGAGGGCGCCACGAGCAGTACTTC	CASSQAAGGRHEQYF
16	.	TRBJ2-6	TRBV5-1	.	TGCGCCAGCAACCCGATACTAGGCTCTGGGGCCAACGTCCTGACTTTC	CASNPILGSGANVLTF
14	.	TRBJ2-3	TRBV27	.	TGTGCCAGCAGTTTATCAACGATAGTAGATACGCAGTATTTT	CASSLSTIVDTQYF
16	.	TRBJ1-2	TRBV27	.	TGTGCCAGCAGTTTACGGTTTGACAGCAGGGTCGCTGGCTACACCTTC	CASSLRFDSRVAGYTF
14	TRBD1	TRBJ1-5	TRBV10-2	.	TGCGCCAGCTGCCGGGACAGCGATAATCAGCCCCAGCATTTT	CASCRDSDNQPQHF
15	.	TRBJ2-7	TRBV11-2	.	TGTGCCAGCAGCTTAGAACTACAGGGGGGGTACGAGCAGTACTTC	CASSLELQGGYEQYF
16	TRBD1	TRBJ1-1	TRBV7-3	few	TGTGCCAGCAGTCTGACAGGGGGAGAACTGAACACTGAAGCTTTCTTT	CASSLTGGELNTEAFF
15	.	TRBJ2-3	TRBV10-1	.	TGCGCCAGCAGTCCTACCCTAAGACAGACAGATACGCAGTATTTT	CASSPTLRQTDTQYF
14	.	TRBJ1-1	TRBV29-1	.	TGCAGCGTTGAACTACAGGGATACACAACTGAAGCTTTCTTT	CSVELQGYTTEAFF
18	.	TRBJ1-1	TRBV18	.	TGTGCCAGCTCACCATCAATCCGTAGTAGCGGGGAGAACACTGAAGCTTTCTTT	CASSPSIRSSGENTEAFF
13	.	TRBJ2-5	TRBV4-3	.	TGCGCCAGCAGCCGTCAGATACAAGAGACCCAGTACTTC	CASSRQIQETQYF
19	TRBD1	TRBJ1-6	TRBV10-3	.	TGTGCCATCAGTGACCCGAACGACAGGGAATTGACCGAAAATTCACCCCTCCACTTT	CAISDPNDRELTENSPLHF
15	TRBD2	TRBJ2-1	TRBV7-3	.	TGTGCCAGCAGCCTCAATAGCGGGAGCGGGAATGAGCAGTTCTTC	CASSLNSGSGNEQFF
14	.	TRBJ2-7	TRBV19	.	TGTGCCAGTAGCAATCGGGCCGGCTCCTACGAGCAGTACTTC	CASSNRAGSYEQYF
15	TRBD2	TRBJ2-1	TRBV25-1	.	TGTGCCAGCACTATAGCGGGAGGGGGTCGCAATGAGCAGTTCTTC	CASTIAGGGRNEQFF
15	.	TRBJ2-5	TRBV2	.	TGTGCCAGCAGTCCTTTCGCAGGGTTAAGAGAGACCCAGTACTTC	CASSPFAGLRETQYF
14	TRBD1	TRBJ1-1	TRBV15	few	TGTGCCACCAGCATGACAGGGTATGTAACTGAAGCTTTCTTT	CATSMTGYVTEAFF
15	TRBD1	TRBJ2-2	TRBV25-1	once	TGTGCCAGCAGTCATTGGACAGGGGAGGCCGGGGAGCTGTTTTTT	CASSHWTGEAGELFF
12	.	TRBJ1-3	TRBV10-3	.	TGTGCCATCAGTCCCTCTGGAAACACCATATATTTT	CAISPSGNTIYF
14	TRBD1	TRBJ2-7	TRBV27	.	TGTGCCAGCAGTGTCCGGGACAGCTCCTACGAGCAGTACTTC	CASSVRDSSYEQYF
15	.	TRBJ1-2	TRBV7-6	.	TGTGCCAGCAGCTTGGCAGCCTTAGCTAACTATGGCTACACCTTC	CASSLAALANYGYTF
15	.	TRBJ2-5	TRBV7-8	.	TGTGCCAGCAGCTCGGTCGGGGCCACCAGGGAGACCCAGTACTTC	CASSSVGATRETQYF
15	TRBD1	TRBJ2-1	TRBV13	.	TGTGCCAGCAGCTTAGGACAGGGGGCCTACAATGAGCAGTTCTTC	CASSLGQGAYNEQFF
15	.	TRBJ2-1	TRBV7-7	.	TGTGCCAGCAGCTTATCCAGCGGAGCCTACAATGAGCAGTTCTTC	CASSLSSGAYNEQFF
11	.	TRBJ2-2	TRBV7-2	.	TGTGCCAGCAGGAGTACCGGGGAGCTGTTTTTT	CASRSTGELFF
14	TRBD1	TRBJ1-2	TRBV5-1	.	TGCGCCAGCAGCTTGGTACCCGGGACAGGTGGCTACACCTTC	CASSLVPGTGGYTF
16	.	TRBJ2-3	TRBV7-2	.	TGTGCCAGCAGCTTAAGACCAGCCCTGCCGACAGATACGCAGTATTTT	CASSLRPALPTDTQYF
16	TRBD2	TRBJ2-1	TRBV5-1	.	TGCGCCAGCAGCTTGTCGTTTGCGGGAGGCCGGGGTGAGCAGTTCTTC	CASSLSFAGGRGEQFF
15	.	TRBJ2-1	TRBV7-8	.	TGTGCCAGCAGCTTAGACAGGGAGTCCTACAATGAGCAGTTCTTC	CASSLDRESYNEQFF
14	TRBD2	TRBJ2-1	TRBV11-3	.	TGTGCCAGCAGCTGGACTAGCGGGAGCAATGAGCAGTTCTTC	CASSWTSGSNEQFF
14	TRBD2	TRBJ2-1	TRBV6-5	.	TGTGCCAGCACCACTAGCGGGAGGGCCCTTGAGCAGTTCTTC	CASTTSGRALEQFF
14	.	TRBJ2-1	TRBV6-5	.	TGTGCCAGCAGTTACTCTCTGGACCCCCAGGAGCAGTTCTTC	CASSYSLDPQEQFF
11	.	TRBJ2-5	TRBV5-6	.	TGTGCCAGCAGCTCCCAAGAGACCCAGTACTTC	CASSSQETQYF
13	.	TRBJ2-1	TRBV15	.	TGTGCCACCAGCAGCCCCCTGAATCATGAGCAGTTCTTC	CATSSPLNHEQFF
11	.	TRBJ2-7	TRBV10-3	.	TGTGCCATCAGCGACAGCTACGAGCAGTACTTC	CAISDSYEQYF
14	TRBD1	TRBJ1-1	TRBV7-2	.	TGTGCCAGCAGCTTTCCAGGGACAGGGCGGGAAGCTTTCTTT	CASSFPGTGREAFF
15	TRBD2	TRBJ2-1	TRBV27	.	TGTGCCAGCAGTTTATCGTATGCCCAGCGGGAGGATCTGTTCTTC	CASSLSYAQREDLFF
15	TRBD1	TRBJ1-1	TRBV7-9	once	TGTGCCAGCAGCTTATTCGGGACAGGGACCGCTGAAGCTTTCTTT	CASSLFGTGTAEAFF
13	TRBD1	TRBJ2-1	TRBV10-2	.	TGCGCCAGCAGGCAGACAGGGATCAATGAGCAGTTCTTC	CASRQTGINEQFF
16	.	TRBJ2-7	TRBV19	.	TGTGCCAGTAGCCACCCCCAGCGGGTAGGTCTTGGCGAGCAGTACTTC	CASSHPQRVGLGEQYF
14	TRBD1	TRBJ2-7	TRBV5-1	.	TGCGCCAGCAGCTCCACGGGACAGACCTACGAGCAGTACTTC	CASSSTGQTYEQYF
15	.	TRBJ2-1	TRBV28	.	TGTGCCAGCAGCTCTATAGTTAGCTCCTACAATGAGCAGTTCTTC	CASSSIVSSYNEQFF
16	.	TRBJ2-2	TRBV4-3	.	TGCGCCAGCAGCCATGAAGCTCCCCCGAACACCGGGGAGCTGTTTTTT	CASSHEAPPNTGELFF
14	.	TRBJ1-2	TRBV5-4	.	TGTGCCAGCAGCTTGGACCGTGGGGAAGCTGGCTACACCTTC	CASSLDRGEAGYTF
15	TRBD1	TRBJ2-1	TRBV6-1	.	TGTGCCAGCAGTGAAGCCGGGACAGAGAGGCTGGAGCAGTTCTTC	CASSEAGTERLEQFF
16	.	TRBJ1-4	TRBV19	.	TGTGCCAGTTCCCTAAGGGGGGATGCAACTAATGAAAAACTGTTTTTT	CASSLRGDATNEKLFF
13	.	TRBJ2-1	TRBV7-8	few	TGTGCCAGCAGCTCCCCTGCAGGGAATGAGCAGTTCTTC	CASSSPAGNEQFF
15	TRBD2	TRBJ2-7	TRBV18	.	TGTGCCAGCTCACCACGTAGCGGGCCGACCTACGAGCAGTACTTC	CASSPRSGPTYEQYF
11	.	TRBJ2-7	TRBV6-6	.	TGTGCCAGCCGCGGGGCCTACGAGCAGTACTTC	CASRGAYEQYF
17	TRBD1	TRBJ2-3	TRBV7-8	.	TGTGCCAGCAGCTTAAAGGGGACAGGTGGATACACAGATACGCAGTATTTT	CASSLKGTGGYTDTQYF
12	.	TRBJ2-5	TRBV6-1	.	TGTGCCAGCAGTCCACGGGAAGAGACCCAGTACTTC	CASSPREETQYF